The 27 T cell receptor beta chains presented below share a single source sample, sequenced in a study of T cells in Graves' hyperthyroidism and ophthalmopathy. Amplification targeted TCR beta CDR3 regions from RNA transcripts. HTBI primers were the set used in a first-round RT-PCR of the TCR CDR3. One entry per CDR3 protein, called by TCRdb with MiXCR from the multiplex PCR reads. The table shows roughly 520,000 distinct CDR3 sequences, with approximately 25% occurring only once. The source material was blood. These receptors all stem from a woman in her 30s with Graves' ophthalmopathy.

At least ten counts were recorded for this clonotype. The V gene is TRBV2, the J gene TRBJ2-4; D is possibly TRBD1 (5 bases). The CDR3 runs 14 residues. V lost 7 bases and J 0 bases, leaving 10 bases between the germline ends. The germline V gene encodes CDR1 SNHLY and CDR2 FYNNEI. Written as DNA, the CDR3 is TGTGCCAGCAATGACGACAGAGCCAAAAACATTCAGTACTTC. Encoded protein: CASNDDRAKNIQYF. Complete variable domain (other parts from reference TRBV2 and TRBJ2-4): EPEVTQTPSHQVTQMGQEVILRCVPISNHLYFYWYRQILGQKVEFLVSFYNNEISEKSEIFDDQFSVERPDGSNFTLKIRSTKLEDSAMYFCASNDDRAKNIQYFGAGTRLSVL.

This clonotype was seen ten or more times. V and J are TRBV30 and TRBJ1-5, with a tentative D call TRBD1 (6 bases). CDR1 and CDR2 from the germline V gene are GTSNPN and SVGIG (reference sequence). The CDR3 covers 13 residues. The V and J ends lost 5 bases and 6 bases respectively, with 14 bases between them. The CDR3 is CAWDEGGSQPQHF. The CDR3 coding sequence is TGTGCCTGGGATGAGGGGGGGAGTCAGCCCCAGCATTTT.

V and J are TRBV19 and TRBJ1-1, with TRBD1 as a possible D gene (6 bases). Trimming took off 3 bases at V and 12 bases at J, with 26 bases between the two ends. Germline V lookup: CDR1 LNHDA, CDR2 SQIVND (reference sequence). The length of the CDR3 is 16 residues. CDR3 nucleotide sequence: TGTGCCAGTAGTATGTATACAGGAGGGGGACCCGGCGAGTCTTTCTTT. Translated, it gives CASSMYTGGGPGESFF.

This clonotype was counted ten times or more. The chain recombines TRBV28 with TRBJ2-5; 7 bases map to TRBD1. With 5 bases clipped from V and 1 base from J, the junction kept 10 bases outside the gene matches. Germline CDR1 is MDHEN and CDR2 is SYDVKM. The CDR3 runs 16 residues. The CDR3: CASSAGTASFQETQYF. The DNA of the CDR3 is TGTGCCAGCAGTGCCGGGACAGCTTCCTTCCAAGAGACCCAGTACTTC.

The chain joins TRBV6-5 to TRBJ2-5, with D tentatively TRBD1 or TRBD2 (5 bases each). Trimming left V 0 bases short and J 0 bases short, with 14 bases between. This CDR3 comprises 17 residues. The germline gives CDR1 MNHEY, CDR2 SVGAGI. The CDR3 loop is CASSYSPQGPYQETQYF. The DNA of the CDR3 is TGTGCCAGCAGTTACTCCCCCCAGGGACCGTACCAAGAGACCCAGTACTTC.

This clonotype was detected ten times or more. The V gene is TRBV20-1, the J gene TRBJ1-2; D unresolved. This CDR3 spans 14 amino acids. The V and J ends lost 5 bases and 5 bases respectively, with 18 bases between them. Looked up from germline, CDR1 is DFQATT and CDR2 is SNEGSKA (reference sequence). The CDR3 DNA reads as TGCAGTGCTGGACTCCCTTCGACCGAGTATGGCTACACCTTC. This codes for CSAGLPSTEYGYTF.

This clonotype has ten or more counts. This chain uses TRBV4-2 with TRBJ1-5, with D perhaps matching TRBD1 (6 bases). Germline V gene lookup returns CDR1 LGHNA and CDR2 YNFKEQ. Trimming removed 4 bases at V and 4 bases at J, with 14 bases between. This CDR3 spans 15 amino acids. The CDR3 spells CASSLYETGNQPQHF. The CDR3 region has the DNA TGTGCCAGCAGCCTCTACGAAACAGGGAATCAGCCCCAGCATTTT.

This clonotype was recorded many times. The J gene is TRBJ2-5, the V gene TRBV12-3 or TRBV12-4; D is possibly TRBD1 (5 bases). V lost 7 bases, J lost 1 base, and 19 bases lay in between. This CDR3 is built from 16 residues. The CDR3 coding sequence is TGTGCCAGCACTCTCGGACGAAGCGACAGCCAAGAGACCCAGTACTTC. Translated, it gives CASTLGRSDSQETQYF.

The chain couples TRBV4-1 to TRBJ1-1; the D gene is possibly TRBD1 (6 bases). The CDR3 loop spans 14 amino acids. Germline CDR1 reads MGHRA; CDR2 reads YSYEKL. Trimming shortened V by 7 bases and J by 0 bases, and 12 bases separated the two germline ends. The CDR3 is CASNPDSLNTEAFF. The CDR3 nucleotides are TGCGCCAGCAACCCGGACAGCCTGAACACTGAAGCTTTCTTT.

This clonotype came up many times. The chain has TRBV12-3 or TRBV12-4 and TRBJ1-1; the D gene is possibly TRBD1 (5 bases). V shed 6 bases and J shed 7 bases, with 15 bases lying between them. The CDR3 covers 13 residues. The CDR3: CASSRDGPIEAFF. The CDR3 bases are TGTGCCAGCAGCCGGGACGGCCCGATTGAAGCTTTCTTT.

Many counts were recorded for this clonotype. For the CDR3, the DNA is TGTGCCAGCAGTGACCAGGGACAACAGGGAAACACCATATATTTT. Its translation is CASSDQGQQGNTIYF. The chain carries TRBV6-1 and TRBJ1-3; weak D call: TRBD1 (6 bases). Per germline, CDR1 MNHNS and CDR2 SASEGT. The CDR3 has 15 amino acids. V was shortened by 3 bases and J by 4 bases, with 13 bases between the two germline ends.

This clonotype has a count of ten or more. The J gene is TRBJ2-7, the V gene TRBV15, with D tentatively TRBD2 (6 bases). Germline V lookup: CDR1 LNHNV, CDR2 YYDKDF (reference sequence). The CDR3 spans 18 residues. V dropped 0 bases and J dropped 3 bases, with 21 bases sitting between them. CDR3 loop: CATSRDTEWANGGYEQYF. As DNA, the CDR3 is TGTGCCACCAGCAGAGATACTGAGTGGGCCAACGGGGGCTACGAGCAGTACTTC.

This clonotype was seen a handful of times. This chain uses TRBV12-3 or TRBV12-4 with TRBJ1-5; TRBD1 might be the D (6 bases). V lost 3 bases and J 5 bases, leaving 8 bases between the germline ends. The CDR3 sequence is 13 residues long. This chain's CDR3 is CASSLDSHQPQHF. The CDR3 nucleotides are TGTGCCAGCAGTTTGGACAGCCATCAGCCCCAGCATTTT.

This clonotype has ten or more counts. The V gene is TRBV12-3 or TRBV12-4, the J gene TRBJ1-2; D remains ambiguous. Trimming left V 3 bases short and J 8 bases short, with 16 bases between. The CDR3 has 14 residues. The CDR3 is CASSFKGPRRGYTF. The CDR3 bases are TGTGCCAGCAGTTTTAAAGGGCCGCGACGAGGCTACACCTTC.

In its sample, this clonotype was seen many times. The chain recombines TRBV19 with TRBJ1-5; the match to TRBD1 covers 11 bases. The CDR3 is made up of 16 amino acids. Germline CDR1 reads LNHDA; CDR2 reads SQIVND (reference sequence). Germline trimming cut 4 bases from V and 5 bases from J; bases unmatched to any gene: 7. This CDR3 is CASSRDRGFGDQPQHF. The CDR3, as DNA: TGTGCCAGTAGTAGGGACAGGGGGTTCGGGGATCAGCCCCAGCATTTT.

This clonotype was seen repeatedly, ten times or more. V usage is TRBV5-1 and J usage is TRBJ1-1; 8 nucleotides match TRBD1. V was clipped by 5 bases and J by 5 bases; unmatched bases: 8. This CDR3 region has 14 residues. Germline CDR1 is SGHRS and CDR2 is YFSETQ. The CDR3 region is CASRLGQGGTEAFF. CDR3 in DNA: TGCGCCAGCAGGCTCGGACAGGGAGGGACTGAAGCTTTCTTT.

CDR3 coding DNA: TGTGCCAGCAGTTACAGTCCCCACCTTGGCGAGCAGTACTTC. Translation: CASSYSPHLGEQYF. J is TRBJ2-7 and V is TRBV27; D uncertain. The CDR3 is made up of 14 amino acids. Trimming cost V 4 bases and J 6 bases, with 16 bases left between them. Germline assignment: CDR1 MNHEY and CDR2 SMNVEV (reference sequence).

This clonotype was observed a handful of times. V and J are TRBV6-5 and TRBJ2-5; 10 bases line up with TRBD2. Trimming took 4 bases from V and 2 from J; bases not matched to a gene: 10. This CDR3 is built from 17 residues. The germline V gene encodes CDR1 MNHEY and CDR2 SVGAGI. The CDR3 loop reads CASSSLAGAMGQETQYF. In DNA form, the CDR3 reads TGTGCCAGCAGTTCCCTAGCGGGGGCGATGGGGCAAGAGACCCAGTACTTC.

This clonotype has more than one count but fewer than ten. The chain is built from TRBV2 and TRBJ2-3, with 14 bases aligning to TRBD2. V gave up 6 bases and J gave up 7 bases; unmatched junction bases: 6. Germline V lookup: CDR1 SNHLY, CDR2 FYNNEI. The CDR3 length is 15 residues. The CDR3 nucleotides read TGTGCCAGCAGCAGGACTAGCGGGGGGATGAATACGCAGTATTTT. This codes for CASSRTSGGMNTQYF.

With regard to this clonotype: At one end, the junction sequence differs from germline, possibly due to a read error. V and J are TRBV12-3 or TRBV12-4 and TRBJ1-1; 7 bases are shared with TRBD1. This CDR3 comprises 15 residues. The CDR3 DNA reads as TGCGCCAGCTGTTTCCAGGGGGGAATGAACACTGAAGCTTTCTTT. Translation gives CASCFQGGMNTEAFF.

This rearrangement joins TRBV10-2 to TRBJ2-5; D is unresolved. The V and J ends lost 0 bases and 6 bases respectively, with 8 bases between them. The length of the CDR3 is 13 residues. From germline, CDR1 is WSHSY and CDR2 SAAADI. CDR3 protein: CASSESIGQTQYF. CDR3 bases: TGCGCCAGCAGTGAGTCGATCGGACAGACCCAGTACTTC.

The chain is built from TRBV5-1 and TRBJ1-2, with 9 bases matching TRBD1. V lost 4 bases and J lost 6; bases outside the gene matches: 10. Per the germline V gene, CDR1 is SGHRS and CDR2 is YFSETQ. The CDR3 is 15 residues long. The CDR3 spells CASSPFIQGANGYTF. CDR3 bases: TGCGCCAGCAGCCCATTCATACAGGGGGCCAATGGCTACACCTTC.

This clonotype has ten or more counts. The chain couples TRBV2 to TRBJ1-1; D gene uncertain. Germline assignment: CDR1 SNHLY and CDR2 FYNNEI. The CDR3 has 13 residues. The V end lost 4 bases, the J end lost 1 base, and 7 bases lay between the germline ends. Here the CDR3 reads CASSGRQNTEAFF. CDR3 DNA sequence: TGTGCCAGCAGTGGACGGCAGAACACTGAAGCTTTCTTT. Complete variable domain (other parts from reference TRBV2 and TRBJ1-1): EPEVTQTPSHQVTQMGQEVILRCVPISNHLYFYWYRQILGQKVEFLVSFYNNEISEKSEIFDDQFSVERPDGSNFTLKIRSTKLEDSAMYFCASSGRQNTEAFFGQGTRLTVV.

The table lists this clonotype with a few counts. A read error may explain this, as a much larger clone is one base away. The rearrangement uses TRBV25-1 and TRBJ2-7; TRBD1 or TRBD2 may be the D gene (5 bases each). This CDR3 region has 15 residues. Germline V gives CDR1 MGHDK, CDR2 SYGVNS. The CDR3: CASSESAALNPGQCF. CDR3 DNA sequence: TGTGCCAGCAGTGAATCAGCGGCGCTCAACCCAGGGCAGTGCTTC.

The count of this clonotype is one. The chain uses TRBV5-1 and TRBJ2-2, with D unresolved. V lost 0 bases to trimming and J lost 5 bases, with 8 bases between them. CDR3 length: 14 amino acids. CDR1 is SGHRS and CDR2 is YFSETQ in the germline V gene. The CDR3 protein is CASSLVVDTGELFF. The CDR3, as DNA: TGCGCCAGCAGCTTGGTGGTGGATACCGGGGAGCTGTTTTTT.

This clonotype has a handful of counts. The chain has TRBV4-2 and TRBJ2-2, with D maybe TRBD1 (6 bases). V was pared by 4 bases and J by 1 base, with 10 bases between. The germline V gene encodes CDR1 LGHNA and CDR2 YNFKEQ. The CDR3 runs 15 residues. CDR3 in DNA: TGTGCCAGCAGCCGGGGGACAATGAACACCGGGGAGCTGTTTTTT. Amino acid sequence: CASSRGTMNTGELFF.

The chain employs TRBV20-1 and TRBJ2-7, with 7 bases matching TRBD1. Trimming removed 3 bases from V and 3 bases from J; junction bases left unmatched: 8. The CDR3 is made up of 14 amino acids. Per germline, CDR1 DFQATT and CDR2 SNEGSKA (reference sequence). The DNA for the CDR3 is TGCAGTGCTAGTACTTGGGCAGGGGGCTACGAGCAGTACTTC. Protein product: CSASTWAGGYEQYF.